The 20 T cell receptor beta chains reported below all come from one sample, sequenced in a study of identical twins. TCRdb fed the 5' RACE reads into MiXCR, producing one record per CDR3 protein. Here the sample spans approximately 240,000 distinct CDR3 sequences, more than 12% being singletons. The material sequenced was memory (CD45RO+) T cells sorted from blood. Source of these receptors: a woman under 30 in good health.

V usage is TRBV10-3 and J usage is TRBJ2-5; D is perhaps TRBD2 (7 bases). Germline V gene data show CDR1 as ENHRY and CDR2 as SYGVKD. The CDR3 is 14 residues long. Trimming removed 3 bases at V and 3 bases at J, with 11 bases between. The CDR3 region is CAISEWGGEETQYF. The CDR3 region has the DNA TGTGCCATCAGTGAATGGGGGGGCGAAGAGACCCAGTACTTC.

The table lists this clonotype with a few counts. V and J are TRBV15 and TRBJ1-1; D is possibly TRBD1 (5 bases). This CDR3 has 16 amino acids. V was pared by 1 base and J by 0 bases, with 12 bases between. The germline V gene has CDR1 LNHNV and CDR2 YYDKDF (reference sequence). The CDR3 is CATSRVGGTLNTEAFF. For the CDR3, the DNA is TGTGCCACCAGCAGAGTGGGCGGGACTTTGAACACTGAAGCTTTCTTT.

This clonotype was recorded a few times. The chain employs TRBV20-1 and TRBJ2-3, with 7 positions matching TRBD2. J was trimmed by 7 bases and V by 5 bases; bases with no gene match: 6. Germline CDR1 and CDR2: DFQATT and SNEGSKA (reference sequence). CDR3 length equals 12 residues. CDR3 sequence: CSALERGNTQYF. The CDR3, as DNA: TGCAGTGCTCTAGAGCGGGGAAATACGCAGTATTTT.

This clonotype is deemed medium-sized (0.01 to 0.1%). The CDR3 nucleotides are TGTGCCAGCAGACTCCCAGGCTCTAGCTCCTACAATGAGCAGTTCTTC. It encodes CASRLPGSSSYNEQFF. V gene TRBV12-3 or TRBV12-4 combines with J gene TRBJ2-1; no clear D. The length of the CDR3 is 16 residues. Trimming pared 6 bases from V and 0 bases from J, leaving 15 bases between.

This clonotype qualifies as medium-sized. J is TRBJ2-1 and V is TRBV4-2; D ambiguous. Germline CDR1 reads LGHNA; CDR2 reads YNFKEQ. This CDR3 is 16 amino acids long. The germline V and J ends were trimmed by 0 bases and 2 bases, with 11 bases remaining between them. CDR3 sequence (DNA): TGTGCCAGCAGCCAAGATCAGGCCGAGACCTACAATGAGCAGTTCTTC. It encodes CASSQDQAETYNEQFF.

V usage is TRBV2 and J usage is TRBJ2-5, with D possibly matching TRBD2 (6 bases). V was pared by 6 bases and J by 0 bases, with 8 bases between. Germline CDR1 and CDR2: SNHLY and FYNNEI. The CDR3 has 13 amino acids. For the CDR3, the DNA is TGTGCCAGCAGCCGGGACTACCAAGAGACCCAGTACTTC. This encodes CASSRDYQETQYF.

The table lists this clonotype with a few counts. The chain recombines TRBV12-3 or TRBV12-4 with TRBJ2-7; D is unresolved. This CDR3 region has 12 residues. Trimming stripped 3 bases from V and 6 bases from J, with 9 bases between. The CDR3 region has the DNA TGTGCCAGCAGTTTCCAGGTGCGCGAGCAGTACTTC. Its protein product is CASSFQVREQYF.

Comment on this clonotype: The junction departs from germline at one end; a sequencing error may be responsible. The chain joins TRBV7-7 to TRBJ2-5, with D tentatively TRBD2 (5 bases). Germline V gene lookup returns CDR1 SSHAT and CDR2 FNYEAQ (reference sequence). The CDR3 covers 15 residues. The DNA for the CDR3 is TGTGCTAGCAGCTTAGCGTTTGGTGGCCAAGAGACCCAGTACTTC. Translation: CASSLAFGGQETQYF.

This clonotype was seen more than once but under ten times. Its ends do not fully match the called genes, so a read error is possible. J is TRBJ2-1 and V is TRBV10-3; 16 bases agree with TRBD2. CDR1 is ENHRY, CDR2 SYGVKD, per germline. The length of the CDR3 is 15 residues. This CDR3 reads CAISELGTSGGASVF. Here the CDR3 DNA reads TGTGCCATCAGCGAACTCGGGACTAGCGGGGGGGCCTCGGTCTTC.

In its sample, this clonotype was seen a few times. The rearrangement joins TRBV11-2 to TRBJ2-3, with a tentative D call TRBD1 (6 bases). Deletions cut 6 bases from V and 3 bases from J, with 16 bases between. Germline lookup yields CDR1 SGHAT and CDR2 FQNNGV. The CDR3 loop spans 15 amino acids. The CDR3 here is CASSPSRGETDTQYF. CDR3 DNA: TGTGCCAGCAGTCCCTCCAGGGGTGAAACAGATACGCAGTATTTT.

V usage is TRBV6-4 and J usage is TRBJ2-1, with a weak D call TRBD2 (5 bases). CDR1 is MRHNA, CDR2 SNTAGT, per germline. V was trimmed by 2 bases and J by 0 bases, leaving 8 bases between them. The CDR3 is 15 amino acids. CDR3 nucleotide sequence: TGTGCCAGCAGTGACCGGGAAAACTCCTACAATGAGCAGTTCTTC. Amino acid sequence: CASSDRENSYNEQFF.

This clonotype has at least ten counts. J is TRBJ2-1 and V is TRBV5-6; the D gene is possibly TRBD2 (7 bases). This CDR3 spans 17 amino acids. Trimming took off 0 bases at V and 2 bases at J, with 15 bases between the two ends. Germline CDR1 reads SGHDT; CDR2 reads YYEEEE. The CDR3 DNA reads TGTGCCAGCAGCTTGGCCGGCGGGGGCGCGACCTACAATGAGCAGTTCTTC. This sequence encodes CASSLAGGGATYNEQFF.

This clonotype was detected a few times. The chain has TRBV20-1 and TRBJ2-1, with a weak D call TRBD1 (5 bases). CDR3 length: 11 residues. The V gene lost 6 bases and the J gene lost 8 bases, with 11 bases spanning the gap. Per the germline V gene, CDR1 is DFQATT and CDR2 is SNEGSKA (reference sequence). In DNA form, the CDR3 reads TGCAGTGCCCTAGGGGTGGATGAGCAGTTCTTC. Translating gives CSALGVDEQFF.

This clonotype has ten or more counts. This rearrangement joins TRBV10-3 to TRBJ2-7; D not resolved. Germline loops: CDR1 ENHRY, CDR2 SYGVKD. This CDR3 has 17 amino acids. V shed 0 bases and J shed 0 bases, with 15 bases lying between them. CDR3 sequence: CAISESGREIGSYEQYF. The CDR3 DNA reads TGTGCCATCAGTGAGTCCGGGCGCGAGATAGGCTCCTACGAGCAGTACTTC.

This clonotype was seen many times. At one end the junction does not follow the germline gene, possibly because of a read error. This chain uses TRBV5-1 with TRBJ2-1; D gene unclear. CDR1 is SGHRS and CDR2 is YFSETQ in the germline V gene. The length of the CDR3 is 14 residues. CDR3 residues: CASSLGGSYNEQFF. The DNA of the CDR3 is TGTGCCAGCAGCTTAGGCGGTAGTTACAATGAGCAGTTCTTC. Variable domain in full (rest from reference TRBV5-1 and TRBJ2-1): KAGVTQTPRYLIKTRGQQVTLSCSPISGHRSVSWYQQTPGQGLQFLFEYFSETQRNKGNFPGRFSGRQFSNSRSEMNVSTLELGDSALYLCASSLGGSYNEQFFGPGTRLTVL.

Concerning this clonotype itself: It may be a read error: a sequence one base away is much more abundant. The rearrangement links TRBV11-2 to TRBJ2-1, with D unresolved. Germline CDR1 SGHAT, CDR2 FQNNGV. The CDR3 consists of 14 residues. Trimming removed 9 bases at V and 0 bases at J, with 12 bases between. The CDR3 region has the DNA TGTGCCAGTTCGACCCAGAGCTCCTACAATGAGCAGTTCTTC. It is translated as CASSTQSSYNEQFF.

This clonotype has more than one count but fewer than ten. The gene calls are TRBV5-5 and TRBJ1-4; a possible D gene is TRBD1 (6 bases). The V end lost 2 bases, the J end lost 4 bases, and 15 bases lay between the germline ends. CDR3 length: 16 residues. Germline V gene data show CDR1 as SGHKS and CDR2 as YYEKEE (reference sequence). The CDR3 DNA sequence: TGTGCCAGCAGCTTAGGGTCGACAGGCCGTAATGAAAAACTGTTTTTT. This translates into CASSLGSTGRNEKLFF.

This chain uses TRBV29-1 with TRBJ2-1, with TRBD2 identical over 7 bases. V lost 1 base and J lost 2; bases outside the gene matches: 5. The germline CDR1 and CDR2 sequences are SQVTM and ANQGSEA. The CDR3 contains 15 residues. DNA of the CDR3: TGCAGCGTTGAAGGCGGGGGAGGGACCTACAATGAGCAGTTCTTC. This translates into CSVEGGGGTYNEQFF.

This clonotype came up a few times. The V gene is TRBV12-3 or TRBV12-4, the J gene TRBJ2-2; the match to TRBD2 covers 9 bases. This CDR3 spans 15 amino acids. Trimming took 6 bases from V and 1 from J; bases not matched to a gene: 3. The CDR3 protein is CASRASGENTGELFF. CDR3 sequence (DNA): TGTGCCAGCAGAGCTAGCGGGGAGAACACCGGGGAGCTGTTTTTT.

The V and J genes are TRBV6-5 and TRBJ2-1, with D tentatively TRBD1 or TRBD2 (5 bases each). The CDR3 is 12 residues long. Per the germline V gene, CDR1 is MNHEY and CDR2 is SVGAGI. The V and J ends lost 6 bases and 6 bases respectively, with 9 bases between them. The CDR3 reads CASRIGTNEQFF. Here the CDR3 DNA reads TGTGCCAGCAGGATAGGGACCAATGAGCAGTTCTTC.